Sequencing of this TCR beta chain was carried out in a study of beta chain features in type 1 diabetes (dated by TCRdb to the late 2010s). As for the study more broadly: Mean age, gender distribution, total cell number and subset yield were not different between patients and healthy donors. A total of roughly 99,000,000 sorted cells were examined across all samples, and the number of cells per subset was strongly correlated with RNA yield. In the study, TCRB repertoires of sorted circulating CD4+ T cell subsets from recently diagnosed type 1 diabetes patients were compared with those of matched healthy donors. Regulatory and stem cell-like memory subsets were isolated from only 8 patients and roughly eight healthy donors, whereas naive and central memory subsets came from all 30 or so donors.

CDR1 and CDR2 were assigned from the germline V gene as SGDLS and YYNGEE. The germline V end is reduced by 5 bases and the J end by 5 bases; junction bases left unmatched: 19. The CDR3, cysteine through phenylalanine, is 19 amino acids long. CDR3 DNA only is kept here, 57 bases in frame from base 1. Each donor gave one peripheral blood draw, approximately 120 mL on average, collected into heparinised tubes. A BD FACSAria II was used to sort naive, central memory, regulatory and stem cell-like memory CD4+ T cells with a panel that included CD45RO, CCR7, CD25, CD127, CD95 and CD27. All sorted populations exceeded 95% purity. Right away, PBMCs were isolated by Lymphoprep density gradient centrifugation and were stained directly, with no culture step. Samples were stained and sorted in pairs, with one healthy donor and one patient per experiment, so that batch effects were minimized. All of the isolated RNA was reverse transcribed with the High Capacity cDNA Reverse Transcription Kit, so expressed TCRB transcripts were sequenced. Naive, central memory and regulatory T cell samples underwent deep immunoSEQ sequencing, averaging around 4 million total reads per sample. After sorted cells were lysed in RLT buffer, RNA was extracted with DNase-treated RNeasy Micro or Mini kits, with the choice depending on cell number. To prevent cross-contamination, each cell subset was processed individually, whereas patient and healthy donor samples were processed jointly. The immunoSEQ multiplex PCR was used to amplify TCRB sequences from cDNA, generating 87-bp fragments that spanned the CDR3 region. The amplicons were sequenced using the Illumina HiSeq platform. Concerning the study's data processing: PCR bias was corrected computationally using synthetic template baselines, and reads within Hamming distance 2 were collapsed, with unmergeable singletons discarded. By aligning reads against IMGT, V, D and J genes, CDR3 length, and insertions or deletions at six rearrangement sites were assigned. Within each subset, clonotype counts were normalized to sorted cell number, after which true diversity and Gini coefficients were computed with the tcR R package. Repertoire sharing was quantified using the overlap coefficient calculated on TCRB nucleotide sequences. As a proxy for the pre-selection repertoire, out-of-frame TCRB sequences from naive cells were analyzed. Sourced from immuneACCESS, this table was stored by TCRdb with only in-frame sequences that have V and J called. A share of the clones is absent; for the studies checked, an unresolved V gene accounts for under half, and the remainder has no known explanation. V and J calls and clone size follow that table, whereas D and trimming were derived from the DNA. The sample includes about 400,000 clones, with around 12% observed a single time. The ten top clones hold 0.0095% to 0.013% of the sample.

Overall study outcomes, separate from this receptor: A moderate but significant shortening of TCRB CDR3 length was observed in type 1 diabetes patients in all four CD4+ subsets. Naive, central memory and regulatory TCRB repertoires appeared more similar among patients than among healthy donors. Because small numbers of individuals were included in the HLA sub-analyses, any influence of HLA type on TCRB rearrangement was left unresolved. PCR might favor shorter templates, but patient and control samples were amplified and corrected together, so any skew would affect both groups equally. At VDJ recombination sites, type 1 diabetes patients had fewer insertions and more deleted nucleotides, which implies abnormalities in thymic rearrangement. Sequencing cDNA rather than genomic DNA could over-represent highly expressing activated cells, although activation and CD3 levels did not differ between groups.

A word on this clone: Its recognized antigen is unknown. No base quality information exists; no much larger clone differs at one position.

This chain is built from TRBV9 and TRBJ2-2, and 9 bases in between align with TRBD1. The sequence was collected from a woman younger than 35 with type 1 diabetes. Source material: naive CD4+ T cells from blood. The cell subset or site label on this specimen signifies: true naive CD4+ T cells. CDR3 protein: CASSFKVLPGQGSTGELFF. The DNA sequence follows: TGTGCCAGCAGTTTTAAGGTCCTGCCGGGACAGGGATCTACCGGGGAGCTGTTTTTT.